This is a list of T cell receptor beta chains from one sample in a study of blood T cell repertoires in COVID-19. Sequenced by immunoSEQ multiplex PCR; TCRdb stores in-frame clones only, minus some. The sample has more than 200,000 clones; 85% to 90% are singletons. The sequencing sample was made of peripheral blood. Receptors originate from a man aged 50 or older with acute or convalescent COVID-19. CDR3s leave out the opening cysteine and the closing phenylalanine or tryptophan. The size field is filled for only some rows; it gives once, few, many or a size class.

v_call	clone_size	cdr3_aa
TRBV9	-	ASSVGGLRSSDTIY
TRBV3-1/TRBV3-2	-	ASSPLGGPDTQY
TRBV6-4	-	ASSTTSGGSEQY
TRBV3-1/TRBV3-2	-	ASSRQGSHYGYT
TRBV6-6	-	ASSYFRTEEAF
TRBV10-1	-	ASSDGTAYTQY
TRBV11-2	-	ASSLSGGNSPLH
TRBV11-3	-	ASSLDFTARPYEQY
TRBV5-1	-	ASSLGGLDNSPLH
TRBV5-1	-	ASTEGYYGYT
TRBV10-3	-	AITRGAENTEAF
TRBV5-8	-	ASSPGQGNSNQPQH
TRBV3-1/TRBV3-2	-	ASSIRQVNPNTEAF
TRBV5-1	-	ASSLGTGGRNEQF
TRBV6-5	-	ASRTGTTNYGYT
TRBV18	once	ASSQGQFSSYNSPLH
TRBV30	-	AWSLSSYEQY
TRBV19	-	ASSPTGGYYEQY
TRBV11-2	once	ASSLGLSGPTLTDTQY
TRBV19	few	ASTSGGTTGELF
TRBV27	-	ASSEGQLPNSPLH
TRBV2	-	ASSGDSDYNEQF
TRBV7-9	-	ASSLWPSQETQY
TRBV10-3	once	AISEQGSNQPQH
TRBV6-5	-	ASSRDRERNGYT
TRBV3-1/TRBV3-2	-	ASSPRDRTTYEQY
TRBV3-1/TRBV3-2	-	ASSRRASYEQF
TRBV18	-	ASSPPGRVETEAF
TRBV12-3/TRBV12-4	-	ASSKDREYGYT
TRBV14	-	ASSLNSYEQY
TRBV2	once	ASSVSGQGPF
TRBV19	-	ASSMFRTDTQY
TRBV3-1/TRBV3-2	-	ASSPPTNTGELF
TRBV11-2	-	ASSSTQGFNSPLH
TRBV27	-	ASRYLAREETYEQY
TRBV2	once	ASSEERGTGTFGYT
TRBV6-5	-	ASSSQLAREQF
TRBV6-2/TRBV6-3	-	ASSYIPGNYGYT
TRBV3-1/TRBV3-2	-	ASSYRGGGQPQH
TRBV9	-	ASSTRRTGGLNTIY
TRBV5-1	-	ASSLSGTPRSSYEQY
TRBV2	-	ASHRTGRTQY
TRBV10-1	-	ASSESRGHYNEQF
TRBV27	-	ASSGYSNQPQH